This is a list of T cell receptor beta chains from one sample in a study of PD-1 blockade in classical Hodgkin lymphoma. Produced via immunoSEQ multiplex PCR; TCRdb's table is partial and in-frame only. The profile covers 6,000 to 7,500 clones, with nearly 55% appearing a single time and around 15% taken by the ten largest. This specimen consisted of CD8+ T cells from blood, obtained at baseline. These receptors came from a human donor with classical Hodgkin lymphoma. Each CDR3 is given with its conserved first and last residue. D genes are given only for firm matches. Expanded clones are given a class, and other clones once, few, many or no size at all.

j_call: TRBJ2-1
v_call: TRBV7-1
clone_size: -
d_call: TRBD2
cdr3_aa: CASSFLPAGGGEQFF
cdr3_nt: TGTGCCAGCAGCTTTCTGCCAGCGGGAGGCGGTGAGCAGTTCTTC

j_call: TRBJ2-4
v_call: TRBV10-2
clone_size: -
d_call: -
cdr3_aa: CASSVEAHWVTKNIQYF
cdr3_nt: TGCGCCAGCAGTGTAGAAGCACACTGGGTAACCAAAAACATTCAGTACTTC

j_call: TRBJ2-7
v_call: TRBV27
clone_size: few
d_call: TRBD1
cdr3_aa: CASSFRQGGYEQYF
cdr3_nt: TGTGCCAGCAGTTTTCGACAGGGGGGCTACGAGCAGTACTTC

j_call: TRBJ2-7
v_call: TRBV11-3
clone_size: -
d_call: -
cdr3_aa: CASSHGDRSYEQYF
cdr3_nt: TGTGCCAGCAGCCACGGGGACCGTTCCTACGAGCAGTACTTC

j_call: TRBJ2-7
v_call: TRBV6-1
clone_size: few
d_call: -
cdr3_aa: CASNGRQYF
cdr3_nt: TGTGCCAGCAATGGTCGGCAGTACTTC

j_call: TRBJ1-6
v_call: TRBV7-8
clone_size: -
d_call: TRBD1
cdr3_aa: CASSLAGTGYTRPNSPLHF
cdr3_nt: TGTGCCAGCAGCTTAGCCGGGACAGGTTACACCCGGCCGAATTCACCCCTCCACTTT

j_call: TRBJ2-1
v_call: TRBV19
clone_size: large
d_call: TRBD2
cdr3_aa: CASSIVPSGNNEQFF
cdr3_nt: TGTGCCAGTAGTATAGTGCCTAGCGGGAACAATGAGCAGTTCTTC

j_call: TRBJ1-3
v_call: TRBV28
clone_size: large
d_call: TRBD1
cdr3_aa: CASSSGQELGNTIYF
cdr3_nt: TGTGCCAGCAGTTCAGGACAGGAACTTGGAAACACCATATATTTT

j_call: TRBJ2-7
v_call: TRBV14
clone_size: -
d_call: -
cdr3_aa: CASSQIGGEQYF
cdr3_nt: TGTGCCAGCAGCCAGATTGGGGGCGAGCAGTACTTC

j_call: TRBJ2-1
v_call: TRBV7-9
clone_size: -
d_call: TRBD2
cdr3_aa: CASSLVGSGRNEQFF
cdr3_nt: TGTGCCAGCAGCTTAGTTGGGAGCGGGAGGAATGAGCAGTTCTTC

j_call: TRBJ2-1
v_call: TRBV5-1
clone_size: -
d_call: TRBD2
cdr3_aa: CASNLADNEQFF
cdr3_nt: TGCGCCAGCAACCTAGCGGATAATGAGCAGTTCTTC

j_call: TRBJ2-7
v_call: TRBV7-9
clone_size: -
d_call: TRBD1
cdr3_aa: CASSLLGTGVWGQYF
cdr3_nt: TGTGCCAGCAGCTTACTCGGGACAGGAGTGTGGGGGCAGTACTTC

j_call: TRBJ2-1
v_call: TRBV6-1
clone_size: -
d_call: -
cdr3_aa: CASSDSSVVGFNEQFF
cdr3_nt: TGTGCCAGCAGTGATAGTAGCGTGGTGGGATTCAATGAGCAGTTCTTC

j_call: TRBJ2-7
v_call: TRBV6-1
clone_size: few
d_call: TRBD2
cdr3_aa: CASSAEISGRVDEQYF
cdr3_nt: TGTGCCAGCAGTGCCGAAATTAGCGGGAGGGTCGACGAGCAGTACTTC

j_call: TRBJ2-2
v_call: TRBV9
clone_size: -
d_call: -
cdr3_aa: CASSGRGARTGELFF
cdr3_nt: TGTGCCAGCAGCGGCAGGGGGGCGCGCACCGGGGAGCTGTTTTTT

j_call: TRBJ2-7
v_call: TRBV27
clone_size: -
d_call: -
cdr3_aa: CASSFLGQSYEQYF
cdr3_nt: TGTGCCAGCAGTTTTCTCGGACAGTCCTACGAGCAGTACTTC

j_call: TRBJ1-1
v_call: TRBV4-1
clone_size: few
d_call: -
cdr3_aa: CASSQARGLTLNTEAFF
cdr3_nt: TGCGCCAGCAGCCAAGCTAGGGGCCTTACATTGAACACTGAAGCTTTCTTT

j_call: TRBJ2-1
v_call: TRBV2
clone_size: -
d_call: TRBD2
cdr3_aa: CASIKTAGRSNEQFF
cdr3_nt: TGTGCCAGCATCAAAACAGCGGGACGTAGCAATGAGCAGTTCTTC

j_call: TRBJ2-7
v_call: TRBV9
clone_size: few
d_call: -
cdr3_aa: CASSPRARDEQYF
cdr3_nt: TGTGCCAGCAGCCCCAGGGCGCGGGACGAGCAGTACTTC

j_call: TRBJ2-1
v_call: TRBV29-1
clone_size: -
d_call: TRBD2
cdr3_aa: CSVGGRYNEQFF
cdr3_nt: TGCAGCGTTGGCGGGAGGTACAATGAGCAGTTCTTC

j_call: TRBJ1-1
v_call: TRBV19
clone_size: few
d_call: TRBD1
cdr3_aa: CATVPGQGANTEAFF
cdr3_nt: TGTGCCACCGTCCCGGGACAGGGGGCGAACACTGAAGCTTTCTTT

j_call: TRBJ2-2
v_call: TRBV5-1
clone_size: -
d_call: TRBD1
cdr3_aa: CASSLRTGFGELFF
cdr3_nt: TGCGCCAGCAGCCTCCGGACAGGGTTCGGGGAGCTGTTTTTT

j_call: TRBJ2-5
v_call: TRBV2
clone_size: -
d_call: TRBD2
cdr3_aa: CASSVPSGRTEETQYF
cdr3_nt: TGTGCCAGCAGTGTCCCTAGCGGGAGGACTGAAGAGACCCAGTACTTC

j_call: TRBJ1-5
v_call: TRBV19
clone_size: -
d_call: -
cdr3_aa: CASSLSTGLYSNQPQHF
cdr3_nt: TGTGCCAGTAGCCTGTCGACAGGCCTTTATAGCAATCAGCCCCAGCATTTT

j_call: TRBJ2-1
v_call: TRBV28
clone_size: -
d_call: -
cdr3_aa: CASSFRQRSPYYNEQFF
cdr3_nt: TGTGCCAGCAGTTTTCGACAGCGCTCCCCCTACTACAATGAGCAGTTCTTC

j_call: TRBJ1-1
v_call: TRBV7-2
clone_size: -
d_call: -
cdr3_aa: CASSLILLGNTEAFF
cdr3_nt: TGTGCCAGCAGCTTAATTCTCCTGGGGAACACTGAAGCTTTCTTT

j_call: TRBJ2-2
v_call: TRBV6-4
clone_size: -
d_call: -
cdr3_aa: CASTKLNTGELFF
cdr3_nt: TGTGCCAGCACCAAGCTGAACACCGGGGAGCTGTTTTTT

j_call: TRBJ2-7
v_call: TRBV10-3
clone_size: few
d_call: -
cdr3_aa: CAISEGGPGTYEQYF
cdr3_nt: TGTGCCATCAGTGAGGGGGGGCCGGGGACCTACGAGCAGTACTTC

j_call: TRBJ1-1
v_call: TRBV5-4
clone_size: few
d_call: -
cdr3_aa: CASSLGVGTEAFF
cdr3_nt: TGTGCCAGCAGCTTGGGGGTAGGCACTGAAGCTTTCTTT

j_call: TRBJ2-3
v_call: TRBV11-2
clone_size: -
d_call: -
cdr3_aa: CASSLVRGGITDTQYF
cdr3_nt: TGTGCCAGCAGCTTAGTACGTGGCGGGATAACAGATACGCAGTATTTT

j_call: TRBJ2-7
v_call: TRBV5-1
clone_size: -
d_call: TRBD2
cdr3_aa: CASQELASSYEQYF
cdr3_nt: TGCGCCAGCCAAGAACTAGCGAGCTCCTACGAGCAGTACTTC